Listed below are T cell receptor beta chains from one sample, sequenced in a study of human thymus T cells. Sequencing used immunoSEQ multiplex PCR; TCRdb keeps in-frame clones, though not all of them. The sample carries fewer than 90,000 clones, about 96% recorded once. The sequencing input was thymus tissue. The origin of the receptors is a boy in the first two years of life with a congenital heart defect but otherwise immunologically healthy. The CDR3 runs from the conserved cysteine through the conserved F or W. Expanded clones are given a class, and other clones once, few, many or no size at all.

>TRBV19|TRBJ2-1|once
CASTGQGLIPDYQRELDEQFF
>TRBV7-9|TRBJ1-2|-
CASNLPGTGVNYGYTF
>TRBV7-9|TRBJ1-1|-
CASSLGTGKNRPEAFF
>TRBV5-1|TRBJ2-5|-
CASSHAGGVRETQYF
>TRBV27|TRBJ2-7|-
CASSFSSGGAYEQYF
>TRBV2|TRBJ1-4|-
CASSLDSATNEKLFF
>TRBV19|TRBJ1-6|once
CASRSKLSGTIHF
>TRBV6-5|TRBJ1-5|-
CASNPGGGRSQPQHF
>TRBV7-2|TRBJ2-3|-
CASSSREFTDTQYF
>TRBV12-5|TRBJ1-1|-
CASGKGAGAFF
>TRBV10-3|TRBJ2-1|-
CAISTRTSGDEQFF
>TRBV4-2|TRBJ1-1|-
CASSQDGAPVPPAFF
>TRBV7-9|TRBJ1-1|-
CASSPIQGPPRWDTEAFF
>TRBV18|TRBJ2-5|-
CASSATSGPGGQETQYF
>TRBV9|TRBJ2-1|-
CASSVLEGLQFF
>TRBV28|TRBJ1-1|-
CASSPYPRQGMNTEAFF
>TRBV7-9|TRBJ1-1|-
CASSLEGKNTEAFF
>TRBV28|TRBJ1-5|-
CASSLFYRDVGNQPQHF